This T cell receptor (beta chain) is from a study of human T cells and chemical hapten exposure. Study context: Mainly, slight library volume differences in the pool made TCR yields vary.

The sample's time point: healthy volunteer bleed at 6 weeks. Unfractionated whole blood was the source from which total RNA was extracted. V gave up 2 bases and J gave up 0 bases, with 8 bases separating them. This CDR3 contains 15 residues. Individual cDNA molecules each carried unique molecular identifiers attached by the library. Authors' data handling: There were a median of approximately 100,000 TCRs per sample, with a range from about 20,000 to 700,000. TCRdb used MiXCR to reprocess the RACE reads, holding one entry per CDR3 protein. The authors' filters were not applied to this entry. The table lists around 80,000 distinct CDR3 sequences, 8.6% of them singletons.

Sequenced input: whole blood. The chain joins TRBV12-3 or TRBV12-4 to TRBJ1-3; the D is unclear. The clonotype comes from a male donor in good health. Some clones in this sample may be carry-over from other donors' samples. The CDR3 bases are TGTGCCAGCAGTTTACGTCACTTCTCTGGAAACACCATATATTTT. It encodes CASSLRHFSGNTIYF.